The TCR beta chain described here comes from a study of shared clonotypes between healthy human individuals. CDR1 and CDR2 from the germline V gene are DFQATT and SNEGSKA (reference sequence). This CDR3 is 11 amino acids long. The germline V and J ends were trimmed by 3 bases and 14 bases, with 14 bases remaining between them. Clones were sequenced by immunoSEQ multiplex PCR, and TCRdb holds only the in-frame ones, with some missing. The sample lists 2 million to 3 million clones, 80% to 95% occurring once. Specimen: naive CD4+ T cells from PBMCs. This sample's subset: CD45RA+ positively selected. The chain couples TRBV20-1 to TRBJ2-1; a weak D match, TRBD2 (6 bases). This sequence originates from a man between 18 and 29 years old in good health. Some clones in this sample may be carry-over from other donors' samples. Written as DNA, the CDR3 is TGCAGTGCTAGCCGGCCGGGCGGGGAGTTCTTC. Protein sequence: CSASRPGGEFF.